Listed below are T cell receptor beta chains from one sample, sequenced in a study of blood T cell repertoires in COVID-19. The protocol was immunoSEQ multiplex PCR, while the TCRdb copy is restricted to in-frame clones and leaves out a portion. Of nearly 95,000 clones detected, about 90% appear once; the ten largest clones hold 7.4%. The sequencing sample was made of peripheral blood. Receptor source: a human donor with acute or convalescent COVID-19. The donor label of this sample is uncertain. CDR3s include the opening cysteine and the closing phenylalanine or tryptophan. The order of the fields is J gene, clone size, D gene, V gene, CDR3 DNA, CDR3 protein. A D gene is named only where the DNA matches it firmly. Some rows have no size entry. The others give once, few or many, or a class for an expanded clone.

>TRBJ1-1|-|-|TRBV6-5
TGTGCCAGCTTGGGACACCAGAACACTGAAGCTTTCTTT
CASLGHQNTEAFF
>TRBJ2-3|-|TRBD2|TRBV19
TGTGCCAGTACCAGCGGGGGAGCGCAGTATTTT
CASTSGGAQYF
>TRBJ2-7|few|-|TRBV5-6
TGTGCCAGCAGCTTGGGGCCGGGACAAGTCTACGAGCAGTACTTC
CASSLGPGQVYEQYF
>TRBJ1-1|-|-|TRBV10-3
TGTGCCATCAGTAACAGGGACAAGAACACTGAAGCTTTCTTT
CAISNRDKNTEAFF
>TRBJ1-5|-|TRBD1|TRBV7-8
TGTGCCAGCAGCGCGGGACAGGGGACAAATCAGCCCCAGCATTTT
CASSAGQGTNQPQHF
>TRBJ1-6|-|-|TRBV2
TGTGCCAGCACCGACATTCACGATAATTCACCCCTCCACTTT
CASTDIHDNSPLHF
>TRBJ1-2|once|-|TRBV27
TGTGCCAGCAGTTCGGGCGGGGGACCGCCTTATGGCTACACCTTC
CASSSGGGPPYGYTF
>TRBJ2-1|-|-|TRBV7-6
TGTGCCAGCAGCTTCGGACCTCAAACAGGGTTAGGCAATGAGCAGTTCTTC
CASSFGPQTGLGNEQFF
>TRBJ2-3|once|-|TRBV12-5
TGTGCTAGTGGTTTGTGGCGGGGGCCGGGGACAGATACGCAGTATTTT
CASGLWRGPGTDTQYF
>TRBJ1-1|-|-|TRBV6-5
TGTGCCAGCAGTCTTATCAGGGGAATGGAAGCTTTCTTT
CASSLIRGMEAFF
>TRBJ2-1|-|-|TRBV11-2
TGTGCCAGCAGCCCCGATCAGGTTCGACACAATGAGCAGTTCTTC
CASSPDQVRHNEQFF
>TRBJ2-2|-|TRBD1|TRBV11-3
TGTGCCACCCAAACAGGGGACACCGGGGAGCTGTTTTTT
CATQTGDTGELFF
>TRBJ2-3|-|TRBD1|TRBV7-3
TGTGCCAGCAGCCCGACCCCCGGGACAGGGGTGCAGTATTTT
CASSPTPGTGVQYF
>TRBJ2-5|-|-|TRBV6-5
TGTGCCAGCAGCCAGGGGTTTATGGAGACCCAGTACTTC
CASSQGFMETQYF
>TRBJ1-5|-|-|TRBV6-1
TGTGCCAGCAGTTATTTAGGCAATCAGCCCCAGCATTTT
CASSYLGNQPQHF
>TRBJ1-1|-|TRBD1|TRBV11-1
TGTGCCAGCAGCGCCGTCAGGGGGCTGACTGAAGCTTTCTTT
CASSAVRGLTEAFF
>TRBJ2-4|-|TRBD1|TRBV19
TGTGCCAGTAGTGTACGGACAGGGGAAAACATTCAGTACTTC
CASSVRTGENIQYF
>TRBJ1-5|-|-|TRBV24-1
TGTGCCACCAGTGACTCCGACAGCTGGGTACCCCAGCATTTT
CATSDSDSWVPQHF
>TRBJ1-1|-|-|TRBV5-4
TGTGCCAGCAGCTTGGTCGGCAGGCAGAACACTGAAGCTTTCTTT
CASSLVGRQNTEAFF
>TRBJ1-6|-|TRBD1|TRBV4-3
TGCGCCAGCAGCCAAGACCTAGACAGGGCTTACTCTTATAATTCACCCCTCCACTTT
CASSQDLDRAYSYNSPLHF
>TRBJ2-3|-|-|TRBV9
TGTGCCAGCAGCGCAGGACAGACAGATACGCAGTATTTT
CASSAGQTDTQYF
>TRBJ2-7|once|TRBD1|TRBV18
TGTGCCAGCTCACTCGGACAGGGGCCCTACGAGCAGTACTTC
CASSLGQGPYEQYF
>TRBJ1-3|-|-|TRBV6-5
TGTGCCAGCGGTCAGGACACCATATATTTT
CASGQDTIYF
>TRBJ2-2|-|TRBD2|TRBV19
TGTGCCAGTACGGGACTAGCGGGGTTCAACACCGGGGAGCTGTTTTTT
CASTGLAGFNTGELFF
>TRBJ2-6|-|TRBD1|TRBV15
TGTGCCACCCGGACAGGGCATCAAGCTGGGGCCAACGTCCTGACTTTC
CATRTGHQAGANVLTF
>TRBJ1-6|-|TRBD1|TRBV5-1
TGCGCCAGCAGCCTGACAGGGCTTGGCAATTCACCCCTCCACTTT
CASSLTGLGNSPLHF
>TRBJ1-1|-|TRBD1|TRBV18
TGTGCCAGCTCAGGGACAGGGACCGAAGCTTTCTTT
CASSGTGTEAFF